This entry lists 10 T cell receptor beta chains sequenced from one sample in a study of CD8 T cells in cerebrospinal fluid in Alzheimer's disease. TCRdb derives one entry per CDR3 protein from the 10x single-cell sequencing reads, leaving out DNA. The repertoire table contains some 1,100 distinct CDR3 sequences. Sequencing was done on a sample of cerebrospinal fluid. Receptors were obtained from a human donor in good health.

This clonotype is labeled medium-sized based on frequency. CDR3 region: CASSPGQLNNYGYTF. This rearrangement joins TRBV5-1 to TRBJ1-2; TCRdb gives TRBD1 as the D gene, but with no DNA this cannot be confirmed. The germline V gene has CDR1 SGHRS and CDR2 YFSETQ. The CDR3 is 15 amino acids.

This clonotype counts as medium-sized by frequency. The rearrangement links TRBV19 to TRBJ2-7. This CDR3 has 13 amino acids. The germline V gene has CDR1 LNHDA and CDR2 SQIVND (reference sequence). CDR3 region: CASSMRDLYEQYF. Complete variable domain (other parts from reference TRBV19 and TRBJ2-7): DGGITQSPKYLFRKEGQNVTLSCEQNLNHDAMYWYRQDPGQGLRLIYYSQIVNDFQKGDIAEGYSVSREKKESFPLTVTSAQKNPTAFYLCASSMRDLYEQYFGPGTRLTVT.

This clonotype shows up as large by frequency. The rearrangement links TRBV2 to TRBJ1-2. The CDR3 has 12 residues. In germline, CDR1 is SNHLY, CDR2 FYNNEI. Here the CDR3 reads CASSEDEGGYTF. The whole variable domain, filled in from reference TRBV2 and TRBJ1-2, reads EPEVTQTPSHQVTQMGQEVILRCVPISNHLYFYWYRQILGQKVEFLVSFYNNEISEKSEIFDDQFSVERPDGSNFTLKIRSTKLEDSAMYFCASSEDEGGYTFGSGTRLTVV.

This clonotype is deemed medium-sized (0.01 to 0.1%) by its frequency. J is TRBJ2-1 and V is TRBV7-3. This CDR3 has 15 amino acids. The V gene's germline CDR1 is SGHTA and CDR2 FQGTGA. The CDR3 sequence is CASSPDGGSYNEQFF.

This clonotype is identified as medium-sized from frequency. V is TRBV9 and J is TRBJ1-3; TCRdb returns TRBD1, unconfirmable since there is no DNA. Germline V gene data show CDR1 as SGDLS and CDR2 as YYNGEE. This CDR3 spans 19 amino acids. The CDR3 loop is CASSVTLNMEGGVGNTIYF.

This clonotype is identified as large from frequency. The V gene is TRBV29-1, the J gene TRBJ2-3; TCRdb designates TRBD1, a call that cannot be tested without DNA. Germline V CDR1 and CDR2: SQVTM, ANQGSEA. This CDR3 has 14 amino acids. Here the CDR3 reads CSALDTGRTDTQYF.

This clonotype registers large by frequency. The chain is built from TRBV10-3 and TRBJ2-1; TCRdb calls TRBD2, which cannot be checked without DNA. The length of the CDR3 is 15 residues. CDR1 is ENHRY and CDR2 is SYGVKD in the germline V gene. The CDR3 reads CAISEPSRGPLGQFF.

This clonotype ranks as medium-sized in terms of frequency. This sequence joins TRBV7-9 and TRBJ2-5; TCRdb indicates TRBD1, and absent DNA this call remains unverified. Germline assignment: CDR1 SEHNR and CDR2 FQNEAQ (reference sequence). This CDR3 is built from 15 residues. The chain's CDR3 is CASSYRRGEQETQYF.

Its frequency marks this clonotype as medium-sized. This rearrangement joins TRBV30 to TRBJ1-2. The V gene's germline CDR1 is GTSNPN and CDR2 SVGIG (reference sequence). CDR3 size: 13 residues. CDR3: CAWSEQTNYGYTF.

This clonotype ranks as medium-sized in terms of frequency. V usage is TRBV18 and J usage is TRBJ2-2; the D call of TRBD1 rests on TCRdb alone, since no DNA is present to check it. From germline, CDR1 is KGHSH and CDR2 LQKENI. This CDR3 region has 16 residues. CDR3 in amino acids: CASSSPGQGAIGELFF.